This T cell receptor (beta chain) was documented in a study of blood T cell repertoires in COVID-19. Whole-study context: The samples span acute and convalescent COVID-19 from the United States, Italy and Spain. T cells, B-cell-depleted T cells, or PBMCs provided the cDNA or gDNA that served as material.

Trimming took off 4 bases at V and 8 bases at J, with 17 bases between the two ends. This CDR3 has 14 amino acids. Germline CDR1 SGHAT, CDR2 FQNNGV. Source study methods: Reference gene primers were amplified, and this amplification served to estimate nucleated cell counts. The data were produced by immunoSEQ multiplex PCR, yet TCRdb's version contains in-frame clones alone and is incomplete. Clonal size and the V and J genes are those of that table, whereas D and trimming came from the DNA. Of fewer than 500,000 clones detected, around 88% appear once; the ten largest clones hold roughly 4.3%. The clonotype originates from a woman in her twenties or thirties with acute or convalescent COVID-19. The chain employs TRBV11-2 and TRBJ1-1; D ambiguous. Material for sequencing was peripheral blood. CDR3 DNA: TGTGCCAGCAGCTCGAGCCTGAGCTCGCTGGAAGCTTTCTTT. This encodes CASSSSLSSLEAFF.